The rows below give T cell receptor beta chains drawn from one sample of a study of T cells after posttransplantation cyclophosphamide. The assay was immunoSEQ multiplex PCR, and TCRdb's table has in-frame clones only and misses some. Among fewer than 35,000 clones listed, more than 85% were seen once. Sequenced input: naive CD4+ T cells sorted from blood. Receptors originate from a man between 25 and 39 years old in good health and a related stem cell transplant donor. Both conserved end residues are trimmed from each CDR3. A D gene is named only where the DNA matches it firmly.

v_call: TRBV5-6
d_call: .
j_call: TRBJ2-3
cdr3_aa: ASSLWGPDTQY

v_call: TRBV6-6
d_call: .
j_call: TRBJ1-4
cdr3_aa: ASTDHGTLEKLF

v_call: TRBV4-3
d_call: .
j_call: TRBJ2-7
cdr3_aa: ASSPAGGTYEQY

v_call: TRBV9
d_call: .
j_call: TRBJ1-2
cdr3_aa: ASSAGVGNYGYT

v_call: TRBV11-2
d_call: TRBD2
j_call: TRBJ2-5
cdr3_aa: ASSLGVAGEGETQY

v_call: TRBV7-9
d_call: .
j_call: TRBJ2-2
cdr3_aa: ASSPGALRTGELF

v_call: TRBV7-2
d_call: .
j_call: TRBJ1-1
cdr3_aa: ASSLRAGVFEAF

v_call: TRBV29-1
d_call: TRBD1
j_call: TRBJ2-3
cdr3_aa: SVGDRAYTNTQY

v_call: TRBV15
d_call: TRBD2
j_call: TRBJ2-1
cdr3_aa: ATSRPGPGGNEQF

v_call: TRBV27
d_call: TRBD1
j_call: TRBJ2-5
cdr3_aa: ASSFWDSQETQY

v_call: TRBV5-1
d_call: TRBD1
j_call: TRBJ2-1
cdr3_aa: ASSFRDRGYEQF

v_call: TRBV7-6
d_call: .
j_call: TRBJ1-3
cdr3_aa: ASSLARDSSGNTIY

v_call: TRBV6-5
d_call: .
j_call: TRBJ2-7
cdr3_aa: ASRRGDEQY

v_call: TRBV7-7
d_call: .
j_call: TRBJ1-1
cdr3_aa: ASSLQMNTEAF

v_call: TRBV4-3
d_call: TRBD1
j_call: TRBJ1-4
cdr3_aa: ASSQDSRDRGEKLF

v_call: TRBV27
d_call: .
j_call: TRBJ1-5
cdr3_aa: ASSPRWQGNQPQH

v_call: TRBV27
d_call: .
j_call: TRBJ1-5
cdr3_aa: ASSLIGFGRGRGQPQH

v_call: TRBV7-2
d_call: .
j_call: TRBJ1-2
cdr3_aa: ASSLVRGGPNYGYT

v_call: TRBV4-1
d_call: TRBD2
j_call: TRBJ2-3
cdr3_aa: ASSPGLAGDTQY

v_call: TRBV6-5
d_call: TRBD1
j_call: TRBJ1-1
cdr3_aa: ASSYTGVTEAF

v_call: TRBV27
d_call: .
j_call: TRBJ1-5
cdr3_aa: ASSLRAEGLLGNQPQH

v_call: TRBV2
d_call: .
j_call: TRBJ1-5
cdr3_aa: ASMFAGSQPQH

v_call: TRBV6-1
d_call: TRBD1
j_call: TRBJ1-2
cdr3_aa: ASSDPMEQGS

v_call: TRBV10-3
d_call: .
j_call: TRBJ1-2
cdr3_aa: AINRESNYGYT

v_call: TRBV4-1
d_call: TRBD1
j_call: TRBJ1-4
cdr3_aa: ASSQDAGGRGLEKLF

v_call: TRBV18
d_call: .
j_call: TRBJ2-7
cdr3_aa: ASSPTRKGAYEQY

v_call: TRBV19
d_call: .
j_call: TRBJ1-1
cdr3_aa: ASSIFAGKTEAF

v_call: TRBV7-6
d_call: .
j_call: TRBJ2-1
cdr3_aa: ASSPQGLRNNEQF

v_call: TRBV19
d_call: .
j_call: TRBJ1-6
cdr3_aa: ASSIDTDRSSYNSPLH

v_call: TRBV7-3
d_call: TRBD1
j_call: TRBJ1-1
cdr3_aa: ASSSNSQGAAF

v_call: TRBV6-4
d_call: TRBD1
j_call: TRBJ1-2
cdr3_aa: ASSDDRAWGYT

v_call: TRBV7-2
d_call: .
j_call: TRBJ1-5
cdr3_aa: ASSLSGGNQPQH

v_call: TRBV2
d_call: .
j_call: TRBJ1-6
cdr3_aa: ASSELPGGGRSPLH

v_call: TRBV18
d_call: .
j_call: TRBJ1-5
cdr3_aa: ASSRKLNQPQH

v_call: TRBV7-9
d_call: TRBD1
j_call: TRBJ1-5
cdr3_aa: ASSFEGARQQPQH

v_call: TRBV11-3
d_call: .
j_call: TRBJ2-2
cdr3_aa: ASSSVRTGELF

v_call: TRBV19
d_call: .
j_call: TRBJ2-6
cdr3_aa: ASSDPGERGANVLT

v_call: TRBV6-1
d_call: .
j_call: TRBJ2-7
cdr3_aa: ASRTSYEQY

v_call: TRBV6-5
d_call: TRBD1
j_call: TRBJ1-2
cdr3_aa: ATLRDRTYGYT

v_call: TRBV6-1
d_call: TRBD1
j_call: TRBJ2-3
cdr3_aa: ASSGGGQGEDTQY

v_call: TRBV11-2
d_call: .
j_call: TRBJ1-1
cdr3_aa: ASRSRSPQATEAF

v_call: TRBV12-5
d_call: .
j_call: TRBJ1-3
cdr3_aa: ASVPARGSGGNTIY

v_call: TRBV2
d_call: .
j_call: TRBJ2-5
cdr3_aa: ASRPGTLQETQY

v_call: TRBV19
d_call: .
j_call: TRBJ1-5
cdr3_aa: ASRPGWGQPQH

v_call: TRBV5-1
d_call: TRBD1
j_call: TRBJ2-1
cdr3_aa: ASQRQGPYNEQF

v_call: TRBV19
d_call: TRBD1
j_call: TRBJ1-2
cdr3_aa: ASSGRDRGLAYGYT

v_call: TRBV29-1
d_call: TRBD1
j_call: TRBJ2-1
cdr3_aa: SVRTGGEQF

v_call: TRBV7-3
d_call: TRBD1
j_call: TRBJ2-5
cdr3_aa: ASSFLSGTDQETQY

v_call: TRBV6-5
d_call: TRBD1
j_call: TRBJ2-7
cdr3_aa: ASSRGTGFSYEQY

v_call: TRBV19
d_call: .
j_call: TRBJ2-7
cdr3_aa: ASSPPRARTYEQY

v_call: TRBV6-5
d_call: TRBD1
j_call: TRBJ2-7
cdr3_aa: ASSYSRGRLRYEQY

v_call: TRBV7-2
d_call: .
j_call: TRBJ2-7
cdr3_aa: ASSLVGQSNEQY

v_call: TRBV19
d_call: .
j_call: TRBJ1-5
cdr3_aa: ASMSGGTTGRQH

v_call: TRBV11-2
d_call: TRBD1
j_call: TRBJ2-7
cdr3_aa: ASSSTDRVNEQY

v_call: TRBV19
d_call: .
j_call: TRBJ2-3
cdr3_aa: ASSPGGTDTQY

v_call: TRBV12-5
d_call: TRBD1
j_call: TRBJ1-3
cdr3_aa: ASGSGQVFSGNTIY